This T cell receptor (beta chain) comes out of a study of blood T cell repertoires in COVID-19. For the study at large: COVID-19 samples collected from the United States, Italy and Spain covered acute and convalescent phases.

Original processing methods: Scientists estimated how many nucleated cells there were by amplifying reference gene primers. This table comes from immunoSEQ multiplex PCR, and its TCRdb copy is limited to in-frame clones, with some not included. Clone size and the V and J calls come from that table; the DNA yielded D and trimming. The table includes some 56,000 clones, 89% detected once. The sequencing input was peripheral blood. The clonotype originates from a human donor in a cohort sampled during active COVID-19.

CDR3 sequence: CASSYWTGKYEQYF. CDR3 nucleotides: TGTGCCAGCAGTTATTGGACAGGGAAATACGAGCAGTACTTC. The chain links TRBV6-6 to TRBJ2-7, with 8 bases identical to TRBD1. The CDR3 runs to 14 residues. Trimming took 3 bases from V and 4 from J; bases not matched to a gene: 5. From germline, CDR1 is MNHNY and CDR2 SVGAGI (reference sequence).